This is a list of T cell receptor beta chains from one sample in a study of OX40 agonist ivuxolimab in advanced cancers. Sequencing used immunoSEQ multiplex PCR; TCRdb keeps in-frame clones, though not all of them. The sample holds around 33,000 clones, more than 80% seen once. Sequenced material: CD4+ or CD8+ T cells sorted from blood, taken in a trial of the OX40 agonist ivuxolimab. The receptor set was obtained from an adult with an advanced solid tumor such as melanoma, head and neck, liver or kidney cancer. CDR3s include the opening cysteine and the closing phenylalanine or tryptophan. A D gene is named only where the DNA matches it firmly. Clone size, where shown, is once, few, many, or a class for clones that have expanded.

size	V	length	D	J	DNA	CDR3
-	TRBV7-2	17	TRBD2	TRBJ2-2	TGTGCCAGCAGCCTAGGTCCCGGCGGGAGGGCTCCCGGGGAGCTGTTTTTT	CASSLGPGGRAPGELFF
-	TRBV5-1	13	-	TRBJ2-7	TGCGCCAGCAGCTTGGGACGGGACTACGAGCAGTACTTC	CASSLGRDYEQYF
-	TRBV5-5	11	-	TRBJ2-7	TGTGCCAGCAGCGATGCCTGGGAGCAGTACTTC	CASSDAWEQYF
-	TRBV10-3	13	-	TRBJ1-3	TGTGCCATCAGTGAGTCGGGCGTGGACACCATATATTTT	CAISESGVDTIYF
-	TRBV6-5	13	-	TRBJ2-7	TGTGCCAGCAGTTACTATTCTAGGGGGACCGAGTACTTC	CASSYYSRGTEYF
-	TRBV5-6	16	TRBD2	TRBJ2-7	TGTGCCAGCAGCTTGGAGTTAGCGGGGGGTTTCGACGAGCAGTACTTC	CASSLELAGGFDEQYF
-	TRBV28	15	TRBD1	TRBJ1-5	TGTGCCAGCAGTTTTGGACAGGGATTCCGTCAGCCCCAGCATTTT	CASSFGQGFRQPQHF
once	TRBV27	15	-	TRBJ2-7	TGTGCCAGCAGTTCCCGACTAGGGGCATCCTACGAGCAGTACTTC	CASSSRLGASYEQYF
-	TRBV29-1	12	-	TRBJ2-1	TGCAGCGTAACCGGGGGTGTTGGTGAGCAGTTCTTC	CSVTGGVGEQFF
once	TRBV9	14	TRBD2	TRBJ2-7	TGTGCCAGCAGCGTAGACTCGGGGGGCTACGAGCAGTACTTC	CASSVDSGGYEQYF
few	TRBV29-1	17	TRBD1	TRBJ1-2	TGCAGCGTTGATTTTGGTGTGACAGGGGGGCAAAACTATGGCTACACCTTC	CSVDFGVTGGQNYGYTF
-	TRBV7-6	16	-	TRBJ2-1	TGTGCCAGCAGCTTAGTGGCCAGGGGTTCCTACAATGAGCAGTTCTTC	CASSLVARGSYNEQFF
-	TRBV19	15	TRBD1	TRBJ2-7	TGTGCCAGTAGTATCACGGGACAGTCCGGCTACGAGCAGTACTTC	CASSITGQSGYEQYF
-	TRBV29-1	11	-	TRBJ2-7	TGCAGCGTTCCACAGGGCGCCGAGCAGTACTTC	CSVPQGAEQYF
few	TRBV12-5	13	-	TRBJ1-2	TGTGCTAGTGGTTTGAACCATAGGGATGGCTACACCTTC	CASGLNHRDGYTF
-	TRBV28	14	-	TRBJ1-2	TGTGCCAGCAGGGGGGCACCCGCTAACTATGGCTACACCTTC	CASRGAPANYGYTF
once	TRBV4-1	15	TRBD2	TRBJ2-3	TGCGCCAGCAGCCGCAGACTAGCGGGAGGAGATACGCAGTATTTT	CASSRRLAGGDTQYF
-	TRBV29-1	14	-	TRBJ1-2	TGCAGCGTTGACTTGGCCAGGGATCCTTATGGCTACACCTTC	CSVDLARDPYGYTF
-	TRBV6-1	12	-	TRBJ1-1	TGTGCCATCCATTTAGGGTATCCTGAAGCTTTCTTT	CAIHLGYPEAFF
few	TRBV21-1	13	-	TRBJ1-5	TGTGCCAACCGACAGGGCCCCGAGGAACTCCAGCATTTT	CANRQGPEELQHF